The clone carrying this TCR beta chain has just one count. A second PCR, run for about 7 to 11 cycles, used a sample-barcoded 5' primer plus a J-beta primer mix. A single record per CDR3 protein comes from TCRdb applying MiXCR to the 5' RACE reads. The sample has about 1.4 million distinct CDR3 sequences; approximately 60% are singletons. These data are taken from a study of blood T cells in healthy people across ages. CDR1 is SQVTM, CDR2 ANQGSEA, per germline. There are 13 residues in the CDR3. This rearrangement joins TRBV29-1 to TRBJ2-1; D not resolved. The J call may be wrong; the DNA end is better matched by TRBJ2-7. The sequencing input was blood. This clonotype was sampled from a young man in good health. The CDR3 spells CSVGGGSYNEQYF. CDR3 nucleotide sequence: TGCAGCGTGGGTGGCGGCTCCTACAATGAGCAGTACTTC.